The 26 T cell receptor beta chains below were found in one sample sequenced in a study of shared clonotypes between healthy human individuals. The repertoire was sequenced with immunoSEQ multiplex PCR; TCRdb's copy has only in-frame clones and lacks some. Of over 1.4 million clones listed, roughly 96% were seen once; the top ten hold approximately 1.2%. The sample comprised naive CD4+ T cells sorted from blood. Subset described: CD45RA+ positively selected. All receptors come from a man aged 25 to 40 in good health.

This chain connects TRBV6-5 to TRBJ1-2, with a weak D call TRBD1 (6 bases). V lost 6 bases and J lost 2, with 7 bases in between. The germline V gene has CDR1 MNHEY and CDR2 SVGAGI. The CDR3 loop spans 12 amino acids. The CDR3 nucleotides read TGTGCCAGCAGCACAGGGAACTATGGCTACACCTTC. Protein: CASSTGNYGYTF.

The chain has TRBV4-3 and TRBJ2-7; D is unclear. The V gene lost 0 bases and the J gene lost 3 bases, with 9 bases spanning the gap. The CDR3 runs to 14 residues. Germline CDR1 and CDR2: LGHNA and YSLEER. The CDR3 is CASSQDATYYEQYF. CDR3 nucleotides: TGCGCCAGCAGCCAAGACGCGACTTACTACGAGCAGTACTTC.

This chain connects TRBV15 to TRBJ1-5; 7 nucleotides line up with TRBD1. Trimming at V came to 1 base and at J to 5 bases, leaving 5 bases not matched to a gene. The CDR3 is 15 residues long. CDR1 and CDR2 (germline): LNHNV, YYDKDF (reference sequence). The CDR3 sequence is CATSRVGQPYQPQHF. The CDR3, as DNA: TGTGCCACCAGCAGAGTGGGACAGCCGTATCAGCCCCAGCATTTT.

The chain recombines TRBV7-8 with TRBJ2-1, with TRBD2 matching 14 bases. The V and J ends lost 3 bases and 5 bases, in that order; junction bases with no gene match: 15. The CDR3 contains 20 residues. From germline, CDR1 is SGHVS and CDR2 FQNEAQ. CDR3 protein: CASSFLVTGTSGSPDNEQFF. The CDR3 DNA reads TGTGCCAGCAGCTTCCTAGTGACAGGGACTAGCGGGAGTCCAGACAATGAGCAGTTCTTC.

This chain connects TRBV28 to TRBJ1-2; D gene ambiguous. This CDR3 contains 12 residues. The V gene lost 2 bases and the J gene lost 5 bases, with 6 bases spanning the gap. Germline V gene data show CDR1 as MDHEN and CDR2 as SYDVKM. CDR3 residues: CASSLVNYGYTF. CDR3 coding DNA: TGTGCCAGCAGTTTAGTAAATTATGGCTACACCTTC.

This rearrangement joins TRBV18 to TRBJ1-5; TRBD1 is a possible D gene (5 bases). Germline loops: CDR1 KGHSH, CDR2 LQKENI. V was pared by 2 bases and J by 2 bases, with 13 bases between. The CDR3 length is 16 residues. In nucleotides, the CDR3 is TGTGCCAGCTCACCAACGCAGGGCGCGGGCAATCAGCCCCAGCATTTT. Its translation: CASSPTQGAGNQPQHF.

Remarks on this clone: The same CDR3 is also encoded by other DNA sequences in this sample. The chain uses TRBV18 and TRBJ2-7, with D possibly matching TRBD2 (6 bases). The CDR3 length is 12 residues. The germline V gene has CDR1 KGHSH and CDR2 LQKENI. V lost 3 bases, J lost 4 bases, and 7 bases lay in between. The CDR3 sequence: CASSPGLYEQYF. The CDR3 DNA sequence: TGTGCCAGCTCACCGGGACTTTACGAGCAGTACTTC.

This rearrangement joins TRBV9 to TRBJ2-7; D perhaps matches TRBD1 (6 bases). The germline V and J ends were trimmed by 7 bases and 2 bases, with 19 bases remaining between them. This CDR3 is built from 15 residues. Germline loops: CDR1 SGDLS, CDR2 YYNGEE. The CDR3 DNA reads TGTGCCAGCGGAACACATACAGGGCCCACCTACGAGCAGTACTTC. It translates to CASGTHTGPTYEQYF.

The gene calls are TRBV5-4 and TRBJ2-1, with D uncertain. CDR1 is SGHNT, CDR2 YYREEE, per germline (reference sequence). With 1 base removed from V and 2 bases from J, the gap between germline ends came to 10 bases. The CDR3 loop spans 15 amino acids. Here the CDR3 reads CASSLWQETYNEQFF. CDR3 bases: TGTGCCAGCAGCTTGTGGCAGGAAACCTACAATGAGCAGTTCTTC.

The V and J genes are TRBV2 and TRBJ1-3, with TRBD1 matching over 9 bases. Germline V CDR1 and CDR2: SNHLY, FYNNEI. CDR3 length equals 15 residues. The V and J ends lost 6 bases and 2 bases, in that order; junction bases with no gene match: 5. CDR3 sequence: CASRVGQGTGNTIYF. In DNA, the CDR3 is TGTGCCAGCAGAGTGGGACAGGGCACTGGAAACACCATATATTTT.

CDR3 nucleotide sequence: TGTGCCAGCAGCCAAGATAGGACCACTTATGGCTACACCTTC. Translating it yields CASSQDRTTYGYTF. This chain connects TRBV4-2 to TRBJ1-2, with D uncertain. Germline assignment: CDR1 LGHNA and CDR2 YNFKEQ. CDR3 length equals 14 residues. The germline V and J ends were trimmed by 0 bases and 5 bases, with 10 bases remaining between them.

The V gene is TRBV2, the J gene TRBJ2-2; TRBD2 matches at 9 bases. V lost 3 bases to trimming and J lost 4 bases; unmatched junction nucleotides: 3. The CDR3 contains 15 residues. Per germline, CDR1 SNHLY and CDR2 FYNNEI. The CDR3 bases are TGTGCCAGCAGTGAGGCGGGAGGGCCCACCGGGGAGCTGTTTTTT. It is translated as CASSEAGGPTGELFF.

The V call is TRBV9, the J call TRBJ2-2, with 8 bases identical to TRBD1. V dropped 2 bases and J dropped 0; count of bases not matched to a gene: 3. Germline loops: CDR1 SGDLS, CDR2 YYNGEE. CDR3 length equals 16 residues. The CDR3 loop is CASSVEDRANTGELFF. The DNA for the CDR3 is TGTGCCAGCAGCGTGGAGGACAGGGCGAACACCGGGGAGCTGTTTTTT.

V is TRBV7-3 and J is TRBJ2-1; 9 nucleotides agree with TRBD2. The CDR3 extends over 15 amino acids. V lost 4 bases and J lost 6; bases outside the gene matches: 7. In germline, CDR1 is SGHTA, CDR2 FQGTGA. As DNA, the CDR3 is TGTGCCAGCAGCTGGGCGCTAGCGGGGATCAATGAGCAGTTCTTC. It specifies CASSWALAGINEQFF.

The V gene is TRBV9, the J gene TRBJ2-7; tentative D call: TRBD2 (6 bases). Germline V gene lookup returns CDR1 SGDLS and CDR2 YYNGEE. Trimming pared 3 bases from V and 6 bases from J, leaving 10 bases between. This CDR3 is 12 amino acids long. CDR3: CASSERRAEQYF. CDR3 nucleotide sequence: TGTGCCAGCAGCGAGCGGAGGGCCGAGCAGTACTTC.

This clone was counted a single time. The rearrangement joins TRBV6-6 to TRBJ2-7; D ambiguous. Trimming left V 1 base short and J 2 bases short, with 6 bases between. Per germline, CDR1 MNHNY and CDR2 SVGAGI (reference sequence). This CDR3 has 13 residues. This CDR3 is CASSYLHTYEQYF. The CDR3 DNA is TGTGCCAGCAGTTACTTACATACCTACGAGCAGTACTTC.

The CDR3 is CASSSGPYNEQFF. In nucleotides, the CDR3 is TGTGCCAGCAGCTCGGGACCGTACAATGAGCAGTTCTTC. The V and J genes are TRBV11-2 and TRBJ2-1, with D perhaps given as TRBD1 or TRBD2 (5 bases each). This CDR3 contains 13 residues. Trimming took 4 bases from V and 4 from J, leaving 8 bases between them. The germline gives CDR1 SGHAT, CDR2 FQNNGV.

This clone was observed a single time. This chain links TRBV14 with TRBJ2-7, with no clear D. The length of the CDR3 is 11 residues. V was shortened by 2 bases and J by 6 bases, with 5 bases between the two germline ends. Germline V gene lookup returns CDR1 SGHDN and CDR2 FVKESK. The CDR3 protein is CASSQLSEQYF. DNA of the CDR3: TGTGCCAGCAGCCAACTTTCCGAGCAGTACTTC.

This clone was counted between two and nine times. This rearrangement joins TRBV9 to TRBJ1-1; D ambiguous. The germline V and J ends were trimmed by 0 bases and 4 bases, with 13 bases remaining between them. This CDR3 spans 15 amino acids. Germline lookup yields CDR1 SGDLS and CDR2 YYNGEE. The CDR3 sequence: CASSVAFGTGTEAFF. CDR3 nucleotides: TGTGCCAGCAGCGTAGCGTTTGGCACGGGCACTGAAGCTTTCTTT.

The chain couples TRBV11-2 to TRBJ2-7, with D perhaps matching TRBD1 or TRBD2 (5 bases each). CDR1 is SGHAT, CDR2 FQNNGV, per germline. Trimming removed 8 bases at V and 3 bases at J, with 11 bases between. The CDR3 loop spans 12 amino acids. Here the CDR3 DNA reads TGTGCCAGCCGACGGGGCAGCTACGAGCAGTACTTC. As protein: CASRRGSYEQYF.

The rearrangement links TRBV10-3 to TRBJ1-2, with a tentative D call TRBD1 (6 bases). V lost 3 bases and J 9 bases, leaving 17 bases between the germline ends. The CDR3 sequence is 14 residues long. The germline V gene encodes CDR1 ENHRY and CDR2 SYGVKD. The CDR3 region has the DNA TGTGCCATCAGTGACAGGGGCGCAACGGGGAGCTACACCTTC. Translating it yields CAISDRGATGSYTF.

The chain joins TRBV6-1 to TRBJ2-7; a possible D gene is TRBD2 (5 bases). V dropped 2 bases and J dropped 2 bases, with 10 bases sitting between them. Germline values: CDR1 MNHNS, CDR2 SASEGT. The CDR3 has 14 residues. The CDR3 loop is CASSEWLATYEQYF. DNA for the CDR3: TGTGCCAGCAGTGAATGGCTAGCCACCTACGAGCAGTACTTC.

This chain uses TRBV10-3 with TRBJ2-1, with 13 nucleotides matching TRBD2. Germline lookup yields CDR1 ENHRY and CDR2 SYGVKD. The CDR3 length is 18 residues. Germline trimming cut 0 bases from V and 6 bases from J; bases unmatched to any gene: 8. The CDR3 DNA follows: TGTGCCATCAGTGAGTCTACTAGCGGGAGGGCCCTGCTCAATGAGCAGTTCTTC. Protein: CAISESTSGRALLNEQFF.

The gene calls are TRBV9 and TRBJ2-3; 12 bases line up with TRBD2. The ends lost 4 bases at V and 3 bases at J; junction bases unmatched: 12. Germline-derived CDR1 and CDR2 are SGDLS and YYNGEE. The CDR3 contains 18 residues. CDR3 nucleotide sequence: TGTGCCAGCAGCAGACTAGCGGGAGAAGGTTTAAGGACAGATACGCAGTATTTT. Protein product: CASSRLAGEGLRTDTQYF.

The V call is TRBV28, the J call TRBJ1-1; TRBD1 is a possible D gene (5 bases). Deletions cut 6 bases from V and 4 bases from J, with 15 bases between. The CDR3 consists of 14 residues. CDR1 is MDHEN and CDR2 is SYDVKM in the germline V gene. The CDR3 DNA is TGTGCCAGCAGCTCTCCGGGACTCGGCACTGAAGCTTTCTTT. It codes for CASSSPGLGTEAFF.

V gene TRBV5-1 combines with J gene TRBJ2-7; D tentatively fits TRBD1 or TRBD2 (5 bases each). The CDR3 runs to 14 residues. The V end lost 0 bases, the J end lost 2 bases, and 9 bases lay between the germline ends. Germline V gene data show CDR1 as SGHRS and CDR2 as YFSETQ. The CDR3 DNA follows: TGCGCCAGCAGCTTGGGGTTGGGGGCCTACGAGCAGTACTTC. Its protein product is CASSLGLGAYEQYF.